This passage covers 21 T cell receptor beta chains from one sample sequenced in a study of T cell clones after liver transplantation. The protocol was immunoSEQ multiplex PCR, while the TCRdb copy is restricted to in-frame clones and leaves out a portion. In the table there are under 130,000 clones, about 86% of which are singletons. This sample comprised CD4+ T cells from blood, obtained around 48 months after liver transplant. Receptor source: a human patient who received a liver transplant. Some T cells may have originated in the graft donor.

This CDR3 is CASSVARDSGTYGYTF. The CDR3 DNA sequence: TGTGCCAGCAGCGTAGCTCGAGACAGCGGGACCTATGGCTACACCTTC. The chain employs TRBV9 and TRBJ1-2; D is possibly TRBD1 (5 bases). This CDR3 spans 16 amino acids. Germline values: CDR1 SGDLS, CDR2 YYNGEE. Trimming left V 0 bases short and J 4 bases short, with 16 bases between. The whole variable domain, remainder taken from reference TRBV9 and TRBJ1-2, is DSGVTQTPKHLITATGQRVTLRCSPRSGDLSVYWYQQSLDQGLQFLIQYYNGEERAKGNILERFSAQQFPDLHSELNLSSLELGDSALYFCASSVARDSGTYGYTFGSGTRLTVV.

As for this clone: The sample contains more than one DNA sequence encoding this CDR3. The chain is built from TRBV18 and TRBJ2-3; D remains ambiguous. CDR1 KGHSH and CDR2 LQKENI come from the germline V gene. V shed 0 bases and J shed 3 bases, with 4 bases lying between them. The CDR3 has 13 residues. The DNA of the CDR3 is TGTGCCAGCTCACCACCGGGGACAGATACGCAGTATTTT. Its protein product is CASSPPGTDTQYF.

CDR3 sequence reads: CASSPWDGGYGYTF. The DNA for the CDR3 is TGTGCCAGCAGTCCCTGGGATGGTGGGTATGGCTACACCTTC. This chain uses TRBV27 with TRBJ1-2; D gene ambiguous. Germline V CDR1 and CDR2: MNHEY, SMNVEV (reference sequence). V dropped 5 bases and J dropped 5 bases, with 15 bases sitting between them. The CDR3 loop spans 14 amino acids.

This chain joins TRBV5-1 and TRBJ2-5; TRBD1 matches at 8 bases. From germline, CDR1 is SGHRS and CDR2 YFSETQ. V dropped 1 base and J dropped 4; count of bases not matched to a gene: 6. The CDR3 has 15 residues. This chain's CDR3 is CASSLNRGDPETQYF. The CDR3 DNA follows: TGCGCCAGCAGCTTGAACAGGGGGGATCCAGAGACCCAGTACTTC. The whole variable domain, filled in from reference TRBV5-1 and TRBJ2-5, reads KAGVTQTPRYLIKTRGQQVTLSCSPISGHRSVSWYQQTPGQGLQFLFEYFSETQRNKGNFPGRFSGRQFSNSRSEMNVSTLELGDSALYLCASSLNRGDPETQYFGPGTRLLVL.

The chain links TRBV28 to TRBJ1-2, with D tentatively TRBD1 (6 bases). V was trimmed by 5 bases and J by 2 bases, leaving 9 bases between them. This CDR3 contains 13 residues. The V gene's germline CDR1 is MDHEN and CDR2 SYDVKM. The CDR3 nucleotides are TGTGCCAGCAGTACCGGACAGAACTATGGCTACACCTTC. Translation gives CASSTGQNYGYTF.

V gene TRBV11-1 combines with J gene TRBJ2-1; no clear D gene. V was shortened by 7 bases and J by 6 bases, with 7 bases between the two germline ends. The CDR3 loop spans 11 amino acids. Per the germline V gene, CDR1 is SGHAT and CDR2 is FQDESV (reference sequence). CDR3: CASTLGNEQFF. In DNA form, the CDR3 reads TGTGCCAGCACCCTCGGCAATGAGCAGTTCTTC.

The chain links TRBV28 to TRBJ2-5, with D possibly matching TRBD1 (6 bases). Per the germline V gene, CDR1 is MDHEN and CDR2 is SYDVKM. V was pared by 6 bases and J by 7 bases, with 12 bases between. This CDR3 contains 12 residues. CDR3 region: CASSPGAGTQYF. For the CDR3, the DNA is TGTGCCAGCAGCCCAGGGGCTGGGACCCAGTACTTC.

V and J are TRBV28 and TRBJ2-5; 11 bases match TRBD2. This CDR3 has 18 residues. After removal of 6 bases from V and 8 bases from J, the junction contained 20 bases not matched to a gene. Germline-derived CDR1 and CDR2 are MDHEN and SYDVKM. The DNA for the CDR3 is TGTGCCAGCAGCTCCGGGACGGTAGCGGGAGGGCTTGTTTCTACCCAGTACTTC. As protein: CASSSGTVAGGLVSTQYF.

The rearrangement joins TRBV2 to TRBJ2-5; 9 bases map to TRBD2. CDR3 length: 13 residues. With 8 bases clipped from V and 4 bases from J, the junction kept 5 bases outside the gene matches. Germline CDR1 reads SNHLY; CDR2 reads FYNNEI. CDR3 nucleotides: TGTGCCAGCCAGCGGGGGGAGGGAGAGACCCAGTACTTC. Protein: CASQRGEGETQYF.

The gene calls are TRBV9 and TRBJ2-1, with D hard to call. This CDR3 comprises 16 residues. Germline assignment: CDR1 SGDLS and CDR2 YYNGEE. V gave up 3 bases and J gave up 3 bases, with 16 bases separating them. CDR3 residues: CASSDYTGNIYNEQFF. In DNA form, the CDR3 reads TGTGCCAGCAGCGACTACACCGGAAATATCTACAATGAGCAGTTCTTC.

Comments on this clone: This specimen includes other DNA sequences encoding the same CDR3. V is TRBV2 and J is TRBJ1-5; 8 bases match TRBD1. From germline, CDR1 is SNHLY and CDR2 FYNNEI. Losses at the gene ends were 2 bases for V and 6 bases for J; bases not matched to a gene: 3. The length of the CDR3 is 14 residues. DNA for the CDR3: TGTGCCAGCAGTGAACAGGGGGCGGGTCAGCCCCAGCATTTT. Its protein product is CASSEQGAGQPQHF. The full variable domain, its missing parts supplied by reference TRBV2 and TRBJ1-5, is EPEVTQTPSHQVTQMGQEVILRCVPISNHLYFYWYRQILGQKVEFLVSFYNNEISEKSEIFDDQFSVERPDGSNFTLKIRSTKLEDSAMYFCASSEQGAGQPQHFGDGTRLSIL.

In its sample, this clone was seen once. This rearrangement joins TRBV6-5 to TRBJ2-7; 7 nucleotides agree with TRBD1. Trimming at V came to 0 bases and at J to 6 bases, leaving 5 bases not matched to a gene. Germline V gene sequence: CDR1 MNHEY, CDR2 SVGAGI. CDR3 size: 14 residues. The CDR3 region has the DNA TGTGCCAGCAGTTACTCAGGGGGCCGCCGCGAGCAGTACTTC. Translated: CASSYSGGRREQYF.

The chain employs TRBV5-1 and TRBJ2-7; 7 nucleotides align to TRBD1. Germline values: CDR1 SGHRS, CDR2 YFSETQ. This CDR3 comprises 15 residues. V shed 2 bases, J shed 2 bases, and the junction held 7 bases outside the gene matches. CDR3 sequence: CASSLNKGTAYEQYF. The CDR3 DNA follows: TGCGCCAGCAGCTTAAATAAAGGGACAGCCTACGAGCAGTACTTC.

CDR3 nucleotides: TGTGCCAGCAGATCCGGGACGGCCAACACCGGGGAGCTGTTTTTT. Encoded protein: CASRSGTANTGELFF. The chain links TRBV7-9 to TRBJ2-2; D may match TRBD1 or TRBD2 (5 bases each). This CDR3 spans 15 amino acids. V lost 6 bases and J lost 2, with 13 bases in between. CDR1 is SEHNR, CDR2 FQNEAQ, per germline (reference sequence). Variable domain in full (rest from reference TRBV7-9 and TRBJ2-2): DTGVSQNPRHKITKRGQNVTFRCDPISEHNRLYWYRQTLGQGPEFLTYFQNEAQLEKSRLLSDRFSAERPKGSFSTLEIQRTEQGDSAMYLCASRSGTANTGELFFGEGSRLTVL.

The rearrangement joins TRBV27 to TRBJ2-5; TRBD2 matches at 9 bases. CDR1 MNHEY and CDR2 SMNVEV come from the germline V gene (reference sequence). With 3 bases clipped from V and 4 bases from J, the junction kept 15 bases outside the gene matches. The CDR3 totals 18 residues. This CDR3 is CASSLGYGAGGRGETQYF. CDR3 DNA sequence: TGTGCCAGCAGTTTGGGATATGGAGCGGGAGGCCGGGGAGAGACCCAGTACTTC.

In nucleotides, the CDR3 is TGTGCCAGCAGCTTAGCGGGGTACACCGGGGAGCTGTTTTTT. This codes for CASSLAGYTGELFF. This chain joins TRBV7-8 and TRBJ2-2; D call uncertain. This CDR3 spans 14 amino acids. Germline loops: CDR1 SGHVS, CDR2 FQNEAQ. With 0 bases removed from V and 3 bases from J, the gap between germline ends came to 5 bases.

CDR3 nucleotides: TGCGCCAGCAGTAGGGGACAGGGACGCACCGGGGAGCTGTTTTTT. Translated: CASSRGQGRTGELFF. The chain has TRBV5-1 and TRBJ2-2; 9 bases line up with TRBD1. This CDR3 has 15 residues. The germline CDR1 and CDR2 sequences are SGHRS and YFSETQ. After removal of 5 bases from V and 4 bases from J, the junction contained 6 bases not matched to a gene. Combining the CDR3 with reference TRBV5-1 and TRBJ2-2 gives the whole variable domain KAGVTQTPRYLIKTRGQQVTLSCSPISGHRSVSWYQQTPGQGLQFLFEYFSETQRNKGNFPGRFSGRQFSNSRSEMNVSTLELGDSALYLCASSRGQGRTGELFFGEGSRLTVL.

This clone was counted once. The chain couples TRBV11-2 to TRBJ1-2; 9 bases line up with TRBD1. This CDR3 is 18 amino acids long. V trimming: 0 bases; J trimming: 6 bases; junction bases outside the gene matches: 14. Looked up from germline, CDR1 is SGHAT and CDR2 is FQNNGV. CDR3 bases: TGTGCCAGCAGCTTAGAACAAATTGGGACAGGGTACGGTGATGGCTACACCTTC. Translating it yields CASSLEQIGTGYGDGYTF. The full variable domain, in which reference TRBV11-2 and TRBJ1-2 provide the parts outside the CDR3, is EAGVAQSPRYKIIEKRQSVAFWCNPISGHATLYWYQQILGQGPKLLIQFQNNGVVDDSQLPKDRFSAERLKGVDSTLKIQPAKLEDSAVYLCASSLEQIGTGYGDGYTFGSGTRLTVV.

V and J are TRBV14 and TRBJ1-5; D is unclear. Germline assignment: CDR1 SGHDN and CDR2 FVKESK. CDR3 length equals 13 residues. V gave up 3 bases and J gave up 6 bases, with 9 bases separating them. The DNA for the CDR3 is TGTGCCAGCAGCCAGGGAATAGGTCAGCCCCAGCATTTT. It specifies CASSQGIGQPQHF.

This clone occurred a few times. The rearrangement links TRBV5-5 to TRBJ1-5; 8 bases are a match to TRBD1. V lost 4 bases to trimming and J lost 3 bases; unmatched junction nucleotides: 3. Germline values: CDR1 SGHKS, CDR2 YYEKEE (reference sequence). The CDR3 consists of 14 residues. DNA for the CDR3: TGTGCCAGCAGCCTGGGACAGGACAATCAGCCCCAGCATTTT. It encodes CASSLGQDNQPQHF.

V and J are TRBV4-2 and TRBJ2-1, with 13 positions matching TRBD2. Germline V gene lookup returns CDR1 LGHNA and CDR2 YNFKEQ. Unmatched junction bases numbered 7, after V lost 4 bases and J lost 1 base. The CDR3 contains 18 residues. The CDR3 nucleotides read TGTGCCAGCAGCCCAGTTGGACTAGCGGGAGATTCCTACAATGAGCAGTTCTTC. Protein product: CASSPVGLAGDSYNEQFF.